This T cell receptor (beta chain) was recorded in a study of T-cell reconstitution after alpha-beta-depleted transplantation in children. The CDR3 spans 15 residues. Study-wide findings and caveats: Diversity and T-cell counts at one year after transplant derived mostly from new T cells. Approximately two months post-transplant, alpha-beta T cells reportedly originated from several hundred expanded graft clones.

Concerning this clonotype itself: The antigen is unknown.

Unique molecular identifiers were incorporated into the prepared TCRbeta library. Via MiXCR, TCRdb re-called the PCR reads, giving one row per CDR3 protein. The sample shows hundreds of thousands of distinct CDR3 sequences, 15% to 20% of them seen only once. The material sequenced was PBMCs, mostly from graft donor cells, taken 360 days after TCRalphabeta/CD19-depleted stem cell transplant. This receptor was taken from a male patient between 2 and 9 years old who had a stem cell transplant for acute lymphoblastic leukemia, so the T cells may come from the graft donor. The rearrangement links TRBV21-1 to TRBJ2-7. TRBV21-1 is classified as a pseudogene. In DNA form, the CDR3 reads TGTGCCAGCAGCAAATCCGGTCCACCAGATGCCAGGCAGTACTTC. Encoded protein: CASSKSGPPDARQYF.